Each of the 27 T cell receptor beta chains below was sequenced from the same sample in a study of identical twins. Via MiXCR, TCRdb re-called the 5' RACE reads, giving one row per CDR3 protein. The sample records 600,000 to 800,000 distinct CDR3 sequences, 21% being singletons. These data are also associated with another study on T cells expressing NK-cell markers.

Sequencing was carried out using PBMCs. The origin of the receptors is a woman under 30 in good health.

Only a few counts were recorded for this clonotype. This chain links TRBV11-2 with TRBJ2-1; 9 bases fit TRBD1. Germline V gives CDR1 SGHAT, CDR2 FQNNGV. CDR3 length equals 16 residues. The trim removed 0 bases at V and 6 bases at J, leaving 6 bases unmatched. The CDR3 bases are TGTGCCAGCAGCTTAGAACCAGGGACAGGGTTCAATGAGCAGTTCTTC. The encoded protein is CASSLEPGTGFNEQFF.

V is TRBV6-5 and J is TRBJ2-1; D may be TRBD2 (6 bases). This CDR3 spans 16 amino acids. V lost 4 bases and J lost 7, with 20 bases in between. Germline CDR1 reads MNHEY; CDR2 reads SVGAGI. The CDR3 loop is CASSSGTGLSRNEQFF. The CDR3 coding sequence is TGTGCCAGCAGTTCTGGGACTGGCCTTTCGCGGAATGAGCAGTTCTTC.

This clonotype was seen more than once but under ten times. CDR3 bases: TGCGCCAGCAGCCAAGTGAGCACCGGGGAGCTGTTTTTT. Residues: CASSQVSTGELFF. This rearrangement joins TRBV4-3 to TRBJ2-2, with D uncertain. CDR3 length: 13 amino acids. Trimming cost V 1 base and J 4 bases, with 4 bases left between them. Germline V gene lookup returns CDR1 LGHNA and CDR2 YSLEER.

This clonotype was observed a handful of times. This rearrangement joins TRBV29-1 to TRBJ2-3, with 11 bases aligning to TRBD2. Germline values: CDR1 SQVTM, CDR2 ANQGSEA. This CDR3 spans 14 amino acids. V lost 4 bases and J lost 2; bases outside the gene matches: 2. The CDR3 sequence is CSVGLAGSTDTQYF. CDR3 nucleotide sequence: TGCAGCGTTGGACTAGCGGGATCCACAGATACGCAGTATTTT.

In this sample, this clonotype turned up a few times. This sequence joins TRBV7-9 and TRBJ2-1; 13 bases match TRBD2. CDR1 SEHNR and CDR2 FQNEAQ come from the germline V gene (reference sequence). This CDR3 spans 17 amino acids. The V segment lost 4 bases and the J segment 7 bases; nucleotides outside the gene matches: 10. The CDR3 coding sequence is TGTGCCAGCAGCTATTGGACTAGCGGGAGTCTAGGGAATGAGCAGTTCTTC. Protein: CASSYWTSGSLGNEQFF.

There are a few counts of this clonotype. The gene calls are TRBV9 and TRBJ2-7, with 9 bases that match TRBD2. CDR3 length equals 17 residues. Unmatched junction bases numbered 9, after V lost 0 bases and J lost 2 bases. From germline, CDR1 is SGDLS and CDR2 YYNGEE. CDR3 region: CASSVGGSGRVAYEQYF. The CDR3 coding sequence is TGTGCCAGCAGCGTAGGCGGTAGCGGGAGAGTCGCCTACGAGCAGTACTTC.

The rearrangement uses TRBV12-3 or TRBV12-4 and TRBJ1-6; D perhaps matches TRBD1 (6 bases). The CDR3 covers 14 residues. The germline V and J ends were trimmed by 6 bases and 14 bases, with 20 bases remaining between them. The CDR3 bases are TGTGCCAGCAGCCCGGACAGTTGGACCCCCGCCCTCCACTTT. It yields the protein CASSPDSWTPALHF.

This sequence joins TRBV12-3 or TRBV12-4 and TRBJ2-1; 9 positions match TRBD2. J lost 5 bases, V lost 6 bases, and 17 bases had no gene match. The CDR3 is made up of 18 amino acids. CDR3 sequence reads: CASSRPADWREGHNEQFF. The CDR3, as DNA: TGTGCCAGCAGCCGACCCGCGGACTGGCGGGAGGGCCACAATGAGCAGTTCTTC.

This clonotype was seen only a few times. The chain uses TRBV2 and TRBJ2-1; 12 nucleotides align to TRBD2. CDR1 and CDR2 (germline): SNHLY, FYNNEI. This CDR3 contains 15 residues. The V and J ends lost 5 bases and 8 bases, in that order; junction bases with no gene match: 7. CDR3 bases: TGTGCCAGCAGTAGGGGGGGACTAGCGGGCCATGAGCAGTTCTTC. It codes for CASSRGGLAGHEQFF.

This clonotype turned up a few times. The chain couples TRBV7-9 to TRBJ2-5; no clear D gene. Trimming stripped 5 bases from V and 1 base from J, with 11 bases between. Germline CDR1 SEHNR, CDR2 FQNEAQ (reference sequence). The CDR3 is 14 amino acids. The CDR3 nucleotides read TGTGCCAGCAGCCCCGCTCGGGTCCAAGAGACCCAGTACTTC. Translation: CASSPARVQETQYF.

In its sample, this clonotype was seen once. The chain is built from TRBV2 and TRBJ2-7, with D possibly TRBD1 on 8 matching bases. The CDR3 runs 13 residues. CDR1 and CDR2 (germline): SNHLY, FYNNEI. Trimming removed 10 bases at V and 2 bases at J, with 15 bases between. The CDR3 is CATTGGLTYEQYF. DNA of the CDR3: TGTGCCACCACAGGGGGACTAACCTACGAGCAGTACTTC.

This clonotype showed up many times. V usage is TRBV12-3 or TRBV12-4 and J usage is TRBJ2-1; D is uncertain. Trimming pared 5 bases from V and 4 bases from J, leaving 6 bases between. This CDR3 contains 12 residues. CDR3 loop: CASSPIYNEQFF. Written as DNA, the CDR3 is TGTGCCAGCAGTCCAATATACAATGAGCAGTTCTTC.

This clonotype was detected ten times or more. The CDR3, as DNA: TGCAGTGCCTCCTCCCCAGGGGGGCGGGTCAGCAATCAGCCCCAGCATTTT. Translation gives CSASSPGGRVSNQPQHF. The rearrangement uses TRBV20-1 and TRBJ1-5, with TRBD1 matching 7 bases. Trimming cost V 6 bases and J 1 base; bases outside gene matches: 15. CDR1 is DFQATT and CDR2 is SNEGSKA in the germline V gene (reference sequence). This CDR3 spans 17 amino acids.

In its sample, this clonotype was seen a few times. The chain couples TRBV9 to TRBJ2-5; possible D gene TRBD2, 5 bases. The germline V gene has CDR1 SGDLS and CDR2 YYNGEE. Trimming cost V 1 base and J 0 bases, with 7 bases left between them. The CDR3 loop spans 14 amino acids. This CDR3 is CASSVPEDQETQYF. Written as DNA, the CDR3 is TGTGCCAGCAGCGTACCGGAGGACCAAGAGACCCAGTACTTC.

This clonotype was detected only a few times. The J gene is TRBJ2-3, the V gene TRBV20-1, with D perhaps given as TRBD1 or TRBD2 (6 bases each). In germline, CDR1 is DFQATT, CDR2 SNEGSKA (reference sequence). Between the trimmed V and J ends, which lost 5 bases and 5 bases, there was a span of 23 bases. This CDR3 is 16 amino acids long. The CDR3 sequence is CSALARGDGGGDTQYF. Here the CDR3 DNA reads TGCAGTGCTCTCGCAAGGGGGGATGGGGGCGGAGATACGCAGTATTTT.

The chain is built from TRBV4-1 and TRBJ2-5; 8 nucleotides agree with TRBD2. V lost 3 bases to trimming and J lost 3 bases; unmatched junction nucleotides: 9. The CDR3 runs to 16 residues. CDR1 and CDR2 (germline): MGHRA, YSYEKL. CDR3 amino acids: CASSQWGDSGEETQYF. In DNA, the CDR3 is TGCGCCAGCAGCCAGTGGGGTGATAGCGGGGAAGAGACCCAGTACTTC.

This clonotype was detected only a few times. The chain is built from TRBV7-2 and TRBJ1-1; the D gene is possibly TRBD1 (5 bases). The CDR3 runs to 16 residues. Germline V lookup: CDR1 SGHTA, CDR2 FQGNSA. V shed 5 bases and J shed 1 base, with 17 bases lying between them. CDR3 loop: CASSPVSGRTNTEAFF. DNA for the CDR3: TGTGCCAGCAGCCCCGTTTCAGGGAGGACGAACACTGAAGCTTTCTTT.

In this sample, this clonotype turned up a few times. The rearrangement uses TRBV20-1 and TRBJ2-7; D tentatively fits TRBD1 or TRBD2 (6 bases each). Germline-derived CDR1 and CDR2 are DFQATT and SNEGSKA (reference sequence). V dropped 2 bases and J dropped 3 bases, with 26 bases sitting between them. There are 18 residues in the CDR3. CDR3 in amino acids: CSARSNPGGGPDIYEQYF. The DNA for the CDR3 is TGCAGTGCTAGATCTAACCCCGGAGGGGGACCAGACATCTACGAGCAGTACTTC.

The CDR3 sequence is CASSLKYNEQFF. CDR3 in DNA: TGTGCCAGCAGCCTTAAATACAATGAGCAGTTCTTC. This chain joins TRBV7-8 and TRBJ2-1; D gene uncertain. This CDR3 comprises 12 residues. From germline, CDR1 is SGHVS and CDR2 FQNEAQ. Between the trimmed V and J ends, which lost 5 bases and 4 bases, there was a span of 6 bases.

This clonotype has only a few counts. This chain uses TRBV10-3 with TRBJ2-3; D is unclear. The V gene lost 4 bases and the J gene lost 8 bases, with 25 bases spanning the gap. The length of the CDR3 is 17 residues. Germline CDR1 is ENHRY and CDR2 is SYGVKD. As DNA, the CDR3 is TGTGCCATCAGTGCCCCTTTGGTAGGTCAGACGCGGCGTACGCAGTATTTT. This gives the protein CAISAPLVGQTRRTQYF.

This clonotype appeared many times. V usage is TRBV7-9 and J usage is TRBJ2-1, with a possible D match to TRBD1 (5 bases). The CDR3 sequence is 15 residues long. Germline CDR1 is SEHNR and CDR2 is FQNEAQ (reference sequence). V shed 5 bases and J shed 2 bases, with 13 bases lying between them. This CDR3 reads CASSQAGRTYNEQFF. In DNA form, the CDR3 reads TGTGCCAGCAGCCAGGCAGGGCGGACCTACAATGAGCAGTTCTTC. Complete variable domain (other parts from reference TRBV7-9 and TRBJ2-1): DTGVSQNPRHKITKRGQNVTFRCDPISEHNRLYWYRQTLGQGPEFLTYFQNEAQLEKSRLLSDRFSAERPKGSFSTLEIQRTEQGDSAMYLCASSQAGRTYNEQFFGPGTRLTVL.

The chain carries TRBV12-3 or TRBV12-4 and TRBJ2-7; D is ambiguous. CDR3 length: 12 residues. V was cut by 5 bases and J by 6 bases, with 11 bases left in between. CDR3 residues: CASSRTEREQYF. The CDR3 DNA reads as TGTGCCAGCAGTAGAACGGAGCGCGAGCAGTACTTC.

This clonotype came up a few times. The chain employs TRBV10-3 and TRBJ2-5, with 7 bases lining up with TRBD2. Looked up from germline, CDR1 is ENHRY and CDR2 is SYGVKD. Trimming at V came to 4 bases and at J to 5 bases, leaving 7 bases not matched to a gene. The CDR3 is made up of 14 amino acids. The CDR3 DNA sequence: TGTGCCATCAGTGGAGGACTAGTCGGCGAGACCCAGTACTTC. Residues: CAISGGLVGETQYF.

Points on this clonotype: An end of the junction does not agree with germline; a read error may underlie this. The genes are TRBV9 and TRBJ2-7; D gene unclear. Germline V gene sequence: CDR1 SGDLS, CDR2 YYNGEE. This CDR3 is built from 15 residues. In DNA form, the CDR3 reads TGTGCCAGCAGCCCCCGTACAACACCGACGTACGAGCCGTACTTC. Protein sequence: CASSPRTTPTYEPYF.

V gene TRBV7-7 combines with J gene TRBJ2-3; D ambiguous. Germline loops: CDR1 SSHAT, CDR2 FNYEAQ (reference sequence). This CDR3 has 13 residues. The germline V and J ends were trimmed by 6 bases and 1 base, with 8 bases remaining between them. The CDR3 bases are TGTGCCAGCAGTCGTTGGGGCACAGATACGCAGTATTTT. Translation gives CASSRWGTDTQYF.

This clonotype was observed a handful of times. The chain recombines TRBV11-3 with TRBJ2-1, with D possibly matching TRBD2 (6 bases). CDR1 is SGHNT and CDR2 is YENEEA in the germline V gene. This CDR3 is 14 amino acids long. The germline V and J ends were trimmed by 1 base and 9 bases, with 13 bases remaining between them. Here the CDR3 DNA reads TGTGCCAGCAGCTTAGGATTCGCGGAGGGTGAGCAGTTCTTC. Residues: CASSLGFAEGEQFF.

In this sample, this clonotype turned up a few times. The chain carries TRBV30 and TRBJ2-5; TRBD2 aligns across 7 bases. Looked up from germline, CDR1 is GTSNPN and CDR2 is SVGIG (reference sequence). The CDR3 length is 15 residues. V shed 2 bases, J shed 6 bases, and the junction held 12 bases outside the gene matches. CDR3 bases: TGTGCCTGGAGTACTAGCGCGGCGACAGAAAAGACCCAGTACTTC. This translates into CAWSTSAATEKTQYF.